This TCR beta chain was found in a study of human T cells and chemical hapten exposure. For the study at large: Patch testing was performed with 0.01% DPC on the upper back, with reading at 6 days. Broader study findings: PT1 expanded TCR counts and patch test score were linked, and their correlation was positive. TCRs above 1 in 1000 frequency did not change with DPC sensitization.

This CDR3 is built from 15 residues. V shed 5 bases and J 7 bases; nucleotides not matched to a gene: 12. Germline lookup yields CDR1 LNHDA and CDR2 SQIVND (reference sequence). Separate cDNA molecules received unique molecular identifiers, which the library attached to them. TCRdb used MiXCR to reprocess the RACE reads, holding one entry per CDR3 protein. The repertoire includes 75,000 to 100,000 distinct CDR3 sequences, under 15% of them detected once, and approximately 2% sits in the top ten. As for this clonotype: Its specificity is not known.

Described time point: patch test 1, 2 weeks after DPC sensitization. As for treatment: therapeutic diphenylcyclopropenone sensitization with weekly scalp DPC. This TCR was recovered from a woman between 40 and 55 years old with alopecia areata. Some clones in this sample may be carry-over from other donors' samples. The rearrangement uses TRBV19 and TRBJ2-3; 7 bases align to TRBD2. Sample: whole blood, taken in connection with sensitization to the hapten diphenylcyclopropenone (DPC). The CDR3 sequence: CASSEGLAEINTQYF. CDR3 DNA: TGTGCCAGTAGTGAAGGTCTAGCGGAAATCAATACGCAGTATTTT. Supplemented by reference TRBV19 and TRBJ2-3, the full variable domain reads DGGITQSPKYLFRKEGQNVTLSCEQNLNHDAMYWYRQDPGQGLRLIYYSQIVNDFQKGDIAEGYSVSREKKESFPLTVTSAQKNPTAFYLCASSEGLAEINTQYFGPGTRLTVL.